This is a list of T cell receptor beta chains from one sample in a study of molecular identifiers for immune sequencing clone quantification. Each CDR3 protein is one row after TCRdb ran MiXCR on the PCR reads. The sample records about half a million distinct CDR3 sequences, over 20% being singletons. Sequencing used naive CD8+ T cells from blood, with Jurkat cell RNA spiked in. These receptor sequences come from a human donor in good health. Some libraries in this study had Jurkat cell RNA spiked in. Both conserved end residues are part of each CDR3. Fields, in order: clone size, D gene, V gene, J gene, CDR3 DNA, CDR3 protein. D genes are given only for firm matches. Size tells how often a clone was seen (once, few, many) or the class of an expanded clone, and some rows leave it out.

many	.	TRBV7-9	TRBJ2-7	TGTGCCAGCAGCTTAGTCGGGCAGCTGGGCTACTACGAGCAGTACTTC	CASSLVGQLGYYEQYF
few	TRBD2	TRBV7-2	TRBJ2-7	TGTGCCAGCAGCTTATTAGGCGGGAGCGTCTACGAGCAGTACTTC	CASSLLGGSVYEQYF
many	.	TRBV29-1	TRBJ1-1	TGCAGCGCCCTGCCAAGGGAGAACACTGAAGCTTTCTTT	CSALPRENTEAFF
.	.	TRBV19	TRBJ1-4	TGTGCCACCTCGCCATCTGTGAGTGGGTCGGGTGAAAAACTGTTTTTT	CATSPSVSGSGEKLFF
many	.	TRBV20-1	TRBJ2-7	TGCAGTGCTAGAGATCAGGCAGGAGGTTGGGAGCAGTACTTC	CSARDQAGGWEQYF
many	.	TRBV4-1	TRBJ2-7	TGTGCCAGCAGCCAAGTGGGTAGCTCCTACGAGCAGTACTTC	CASSQVGSSYEQYF
few	.	TRBV7-9	TRBJ2-5	TGTGCCAGCAGCTTACTCAGGGTGGCGGTGGGGGAAGAGACCCAGTACTTC	CASSLLRVAVGEETQYF
many	.	TRBV30	TRBJ1-2	TGTGCCTGGAGTGGACGGCACTATGGCTACACCTTC	CAWSGRHYGYTF
many	.	TRBV19	TRBJ2-2	TGTGCCAGTAGTATTGTAGAAAACACCGGGGAGCTGTTTTTT	CASSIVENTGELFF
many	.	TRBV20-1	TRBJ1-2	TGCAGTGCTAGGCTGCGCAACTATGGCTACACCTTC	CSARLRNYGYTF
.	.	TRBV2	TRBJ2-1	TGTGCCAGCAGTGAAACGGGAGGGGGCCACAATGAGCAGTTCTTC	CASSETGGGHNEQFF
many	.	TRBV9	TRBJ2-3	TGTGCCAGCAGCGTAGGAGAGGGAAGCACAGATACGCAGTATTTT	CASSVGEGSTDTQYF
many	TRBD2	TRBV6-1	TRBJ2-4	TGTGCCAGCAGCCGGGGACTAGCGGGACTCAAAAACATTCAGTACTTC	CASSRGLAGLKNIQYF
many	.	TRBV4-1	TRBJ2-5	TGCGCCAGCAGCCAAGGGCGAGGGGAAGAGACCCAGTACTTC	CASSQGRGEETQYF
many	.	TRBV20-1	TRBJ1-3	TGCAGTGCTAGAGAGGCGCGGACGGATCGGTCTGGAAACACCATATATTTT	CSAREARTDRSGNTIYF
many	.	TRBV12-3/TRBV12-4	TRBJ1-2	TGTGCCGTTCGGGACACACTTTACTATGGCTACACCTTC	CAVRDTLYYGYTF
.	.	TRBV28	TRBJ1-4	TGTGCCAGCAGTTGGACAGAGGGGGGTGAAAAACTGTTTTTT	CASSWTEGGEKLFF
.	TRBD1	TRBV11-2	TRBJ2-7	TGTGCCAGCACCGATGCGGGACAGGGTTCCTACGAGCAGTACTTC	CASTDAGQGSYEQYF
many	TRBD2	TRBV7-2	TRBJ2-7	TGTGCCAGCAGCTCAGGACTAGCGGGAGGATACGAGCAGTACTTC	CASSSGLAGGYEQYF
.	TRBD1	TRBV6-2/TRBV6-3	TRBJ2-7	TGTGCCAGCAGTTACGATCCGGGACAGGGTCCCTACGAGCAGTACTTC	CASSYDPGQGPYEQYF
.	.	TRBV20-1	TRBJ1-6	TGCAGTGCTCAGATCGGACAGTTTTCACCCCTCCACTTT	CSAQIGQFSPLHF
many	TRBD1	TRBV29-1	TRBJ1-5	TGCAGCGTAGATACAGGGGATGGTCAGCCCCAGCATTTT	CSVDTGDGQPQHF
few	TRBD1	TRBV19	TRBJ2-2	TGTGCCAGTAGACCGGGACAGGGTACCGGGGAGCTGTTTTTT	CASRPGQGTGELFF
few	.	TRBV20-1	TRBJ2-7	TGCAGTGCTAGAGTGCAGAGGGCTTGGGAGCAGTACTTC	CSARVQRAWEQYF
few	TRBD1	TRBV30	TRBJ2-3	TGTGCCTGGAGTGGGGGACAGGGGGCGGGAGATACGCAGTATTTT	CAWSGGQGAGDTQYF
many	.	TRBV6-5	TRBJ1-6	TGTGCCAGCAGTTTACGGACATTCCATTCACCCCTCCACTTT	CASSLRTFHSPLHF
.	.	TRBV6-5	TRBJ2-7	TGTGCCAGCAGACTGAAAGGACAGCCCTACGAGCAGTACTTC	CASRLKGQPYEQYF
many	.	TRBV20-1	TRBJ1-1	TGCAGTGCTAGAGAACCCGGGACCCCGAACACTGAAGCTTTCTTT	CSAREPGTPNTEAFF
.	TRBD1	TRBV5-4	TRBJ1-5	TGTGCCAGCAGCTTGGGGGCTCAGGGGGGAGATCAGCCCCAGCATTTT	CASSLGAQGGDQPQHF
many	TRBD2	TRBV24-1	TRBJ2-1	TGTGCCACCAGTGCACTAGCGGGTTACAATGAGCAGTTCTTC	CATSALAGYNEQFF
.	.	TRBV20-1	TRBJ1-1	TGCAGTGCTAGGCAATGGGGAAACACTGAAGCTTTCTTT	CSARQWGNTEAFF
.	.	TRBV7-6	TRBJ2-7	TGTGCCAGCAGCTTAGCGGTACAGGGATCCTCCTACGAGCAGTACTTC	CASSLAVQGSSYEQYF
many	TRBD2	TRBV5-6	TRBJ2-7	TGTGCCAGCAGCTTGGTGTCTAGCGGGAGGCTAGGTCACGAGCAGTACTTC	CASSLVSSGRLGHEQYF
many	TRBD2	TRBV29-1	TRBJ2-3	TGCAGCGTTGAAGACCCAGGACTAGCGGGGGGGCCGTCTATAACAGATACGCAGTATTTT	CSVEDPGLAGGPSITDTQYF
.	.	TRBV5-3	TRBJ1-1	TGTGCCAGCAGCTTTGGACCGAACACTGGAGCTTTCTTT	CASSFGPNTGAFF
many	.	TRBV7-9	TRBJ2-2	TGTGCCAGCAGCTTAGGGAGCCTAGCCGGGGAGCTGTTTTTT	CASSLGSLAGELFF
.	TRBD2	TRBV5-5	TRBJ2-7	TGTGCCAGCAGCTTGGTCGCGGGAGCCGACGAGCAGTACTTC	CASSLVAGADEQYF
few	.	TRBV4-1	TRBJ2-7	TGCGCCAGCAGCCAAGATATCGCCTTATTTTCTGGGGACTACGAGCAGTACTTC	CASSQDIALFSGDYEQYF
many	TRBD1	TRBV12-3/TRBV12-4	TRBJ1-2	TGTGCCAGCAGTTTAGGGGGACAGGAATTCACCTTC	CASSLGGQEFTF
many	.	TRBV29-1	TRBJ2-3	TGCAGCGTTGATCGCGCGGGATATAGAACAGATACGCAGTATTTT	CSVDRAGYRTDTQYF
few	.	TRBV7-6	TRBJ2-4	TGTGCCAGCAGCTTCGACGGGACTTCTATTCAGTACTTC	CASSFDGTSIQYF
.	TRBD2	TRBV13	TRBJ2-2	TGTGCCAGCAGCTTAGCCACTTGGGGTAGCGGGAGGGACTCCACGAACACCGGGGAGCTGTTTTTT	CASSLATWGSGRDSTNTGELFF
.	.	TRBV28	TRBJ1-2	TGTGCCATCCGACCCAGTCTAAACTATGGCTACACCTTC	CAIRPSLNYGYTF
few	.	TRBV4-2	TRBJ2-3	TGTGCCAGCAGCGGGGTTGGTCGAGACACAGATACGCAGTATTTT	CASSGVGRDTDTQYF
few	.	TRBV4-1	TRBJ2-1	TGCGCCAGCAGCCAAGGGCCGCAGGCTCCCTACAATGAGCAGTTCTTC	CASSQGPQAPYNEQFF
.	.	TRBV3-1	TRBJ2-7	TGTGCCAGCAGAGTTCCCGGGGGAGAGCAGTACTTC	CASRVPGGEQYF
.	.	TRBV5-6	TRBJ2-1	TGTGCCAGCAGCTTGGGTACGCTGGAGTACAATGAGCAGTTCTTC	CASSLGTLEYNEQFF
.	.	TRBV20-1	TRBJ2-4	TGCAGTGCTAGAGGCGATGTCAGGCAGAGCAACACAAACATTCAGTACTTC	CSARGDVRQSNTNIQYF
many	TRBD1	TRBV6-6	TRBJ2-7	TGTGCCAGCAGTGACTTTTCCCCCGGGACAGGCTACTTC	CASSDFSPGTGYF
many	TRBD2	TRBV12-3/TRBV12-4	TRBJ2-3	TGTGCCAGCAGTCCCTACCGACTAGCGGGCACAGATACGCAGTATTTT	CASSPYRLAGTDTQYF
few	TRBD1	TRBV3-1	TRBJ2-3	TGTGCCAGCAGCCAAATGGACAGGGCTAGCACAGATACGCAGTATTTT	CASSQMDRASTDTQYF
.	TRBD2	TRBV5-4	TRBJ2-3	TGTGCCAGCAGCTTGGTGGCGGGAGGGCCAATAGATACGCAGTATTTT	CASSLVAGGPIDTQYF
few	.	TRBV29-1	TRBJ1-2	TGCAGCGTTGACGAGGCAGGGCTTGTTGGCTACACCTTC	CSVDEAGLVGYTF
.	TRBD1	TRBV12-3/TRBV12-4	TRBJ1-5	TGTGCCAGCAGTTTTATGGGGACAGGGTATCAGCCCCAGCATTTT	CASSFMGTGYQPQHF
many	TRBD1	TRBV30	TRBJ2-5	TGTGCCTGGGGACAGGTGGAGACCCAGTACTTC	CAWGQVETQYF
few	.	TRBV5-4	TRBJ1-1	TGTGCCAGCAGCTTGGCCGAAGGCGAAGCTTTCTTT	CASSLAEGEAFF
many	TRBD2	TRBV11-2	TRBJ2-3	TGTGCCAGCGGGGGACTAGCGGGAATCACAGATACGCAGTATTTT	CASGGLAGITDTQYF
few	.	TRBV4-3	TRBJ1-1	TGCGCCAGCAGCCAAGATCGCCGATCTGAAGCTTTCTTT	CASSQDRRSEAFF
many	.	TRBV6-5	TRBJ2-3	TGTGCCAGCAGTTACTCTTGGGCTGCAGATACGCAGTATTTT	CASSYSWAADTQYF
few	.	TRBV7-9	TRBJ2-7	TGTGCCAGCAGGGACAGCAGGTTCGAGCAGTACTTC	CASRDSRFEQYF